The present T cell receptor (beta chain) was sequenced within a study of naive and memory T cell subsets. Findings and limits, study-wide: Naive and memory repertoire findings lacked a ground truth for validation. Over 90% of naive TCR sequences appeared only once, unlike memory subsets. Especially in CD8 cells, naive repertoires contained a few larger clonotypes, possibly CD45RA-re-expressing memory cells.

The beta constant-region primer was an equimolar mix of two oligonucleotides covering TRBC1 and TRBC2. Four rounds of PCR amplified the ligated cDNA using nested alpha and beta constant-region primers plus SP2. TCRdb independently ran MiXCR on the UMI-ligation and nested PCR reads; one entry per CDR3 protein. Of fewer than 150,000 distinct CDR3 sequences in the sample, about 20% were seen once. V lost 5 bases, J lost 2 bases, and 13 bases lay in between. The CDR3 length is 14 residues. Germline V gene lookup returns CDR1 SEHNR and CDR2 FQNEAQ (reference sequence). Turning to this clonotype: Antigen unknown.

CD4 T cells were positively selected, then CD8 T cells from the CD4-negative fraction. J is TRBJ2-7 and V is TRBV7-9, with D hard to call. The specimen sequenced was naive CD8+ T cells from blood. The receptor's source is a human donor in good health. CDR3 bases: TGTGCCAGCAGCCGAGCAGAGGAGACCTACGAGCAGTACTTC. It is translated as CASSRAEETYEQYF.